These T cell receptor beta chains were read from a single sample in a study of blood T cells in healthy people across ages. TCRdb processed the 5' RACE reads anew with MiXCR; each CDR3 protein has one entry. The sample lists under 950,000 distinct CDR3 sequences, 22% seen once, with about 22% in the top ten. Specimen: blood. These receptors were taken from a man aged 70-80 years in good health. The CDR3 runs from the conserved cysteine through the conserved F or W. Fields, in order: clone size, V gene, J gene, D gene, CDR3 DNA, CDR3 protein. The D gene is left open where the match is weak. Not all rows give a size; the values are once, few, many and, for expanded clones, a class.

size: .
V: TRBV12-3/TRBV12-4
J: TRBJ2-3
D: TRBD2
DNA: TGTGCCAGCAGTTTTATAGCACTAGCGGGGGCGAGCACAGATGTGCAGTATTTT
CDR3: CASSFIALAGASTDVQYF

size: .
V: TRBV5-1
J: TRBJ2-7
D: TRBD2
DNA: TGCGCCAGCAGCTTGGCACTAGCGGGTATCAACGAGCAGTACTTC
CDR3: CASSLALAGINEQYF

size: .
V: TRBV20-1
J: TRBJ2-5
D: .
DNA: TGCAGTGCTAAAGACACGGGGAGGGAGACCCAGTACTTC
CDR3: CSAKDTGRETQYF

size: .
V: TRBV4-2
J: TRBJ2-1
D: TRBD1
DNA: TGTGCCAGCAGGCTCCTGATTGGGGACAGCGTTAACAATGAGCAGTTCTTC
CDR3: CASRLLIGDSVNNEQFF

size: .
V: TRBV9
J: TRBJ2-1
D: TRBD1
DNA: TGTGCCAGCAGCGGGACAGGTCGAAACTACAATGAGCAGTTCTTC
CDR3: CASSGTGRNYNEQFF

size: .
V: TRBV12-3/TRBV12-4
J: TRBJ2-3
D: TRBD2
DNA: TGTGCCAGCGGATCTAGCGGGAGGGGATTAGATACGCAGTATTTT
CDR3: CASGSSGRGLDTQYF

size: .
V: TRBV20-1
J: TRBJ2-7
D: .
DNA: TGCAGTGCTAGAGATGGCGGATCCTACGAGCAGTACTTC
CDR3: CSARDGGSYEQYF

size: few
V: TRBV27
J: TRBJ2-3
D: TRBD2
DNA: TGTGCCAGCAGTTTGTCTCTAGCGGGAGGTCCAGATACGCAGTATTTT
CDR3: CASSLSLAGGPDTQYF

size: .
V: TRBV7-2
J: TRBJ1-3
D: .
DNA: TGTGCCAGCGGTCAGTCCCCGGAGGCCGGAAACACCATATATTTT
CDR3: CASGQSPEAGNTIYF

size: .
V: TRBV28
J: TRBJ1-5
D: .
DNA: TGTGCCAGCAGAGTAGGGCAGGGGATAGGTCAGCCCCAGCATTTT
CDR3: CASRVGQGIGQPQHF

size: few
V: TRBV6-1
J: TRBJ1-1
D: .
DNA: TGTGCCAGCAGTAAAACAGGGATGAACACTGAAGCTTTCTTT
CDR3: CASSKTGMNTEAFF

size: few
V: TRBV25-1
J: TRBJ2-5
D: .
DNA: TGTGCCAGCAGGACTAGACAAGAGACCCAGTACTTC
CDR3: CASRTRQETQYF

size: few
V: TRBV20-1
J: TRBJ1-1
D: .
DNA: TGCAGTGGGGACCTGAACACTGAAGCTTTCTTT
CDR3: CSGDLNTEAFF

size: .
V: TRBV6-1
J: TRBJ2-3
D: TRBD2
DNA: TGTGCCAGTCCCTTTCCGGGGGGATCGAGTCCAGATACGCAGTATTTT
CDR3: CASPFPGGSSPDTQYF

size: many
V: TRBV5-1
J: TRBJ2-7
D: .
DNA: TGCGCCAGCAATAACGGGGCTTCCTACGAGCAGTACTTC
CDR3: CASNNGASYEQYF

size: few
V: TRBV6-2/TRBV6-3
J: TRBJ2-7
D: .
DNA: TGTGCCAGCAGTTACTCGAGGCTCTACGAGCAGTACTTC
CDR3: CASSYSRLYEQYF

size: .
V: TRBV7-9
J: TRBJ1-4
D: TRBD1
DNA: TGTGCCAGCAGCTCCACGACAGGGTTAGAAAAACTGTTTTTT
CDR3: CASSSTTGLEKLFF

size: .
V: TRBV20-1
J: TRBJ2-1
D: TRBD2
DNA: TGCAGTGCCGCTCAGCGGGGATCCTACAATGAGCAGTTCTTC
CDR3: CSAAQRGSYNEQFF

size: many
V: TRBV14
J: TRBJ2-5
D: .
DNA: TGTGCCAGCAGCCAAGTGGGGTTCGCGGAGACCCAGTACTTC
CDR3: CASSQVGFAETQYF